This T cell receptor beta chain was sequenced during a study of blood T cell repertoires in COVID-19. About the research overall: Sources were T cells, B-cell-depleted T cells, or PBMCs; the material itself was cDNA or gDNA.

In the source study's methods: Amplification of reference gene primers provided the estimated nucleated cell counts. TCRdb's copy holds only in-frame clones and misses some; the assay was immunoSEQ multiplex PCR. That table supplies the V and J calls and clone size; D and trimming were determined from the DNA. The table lists 150,000 to 200,000 clones, roughly 74% of them singletons. The V and J ends lost 1 base and 0 bases respectively, with 15 bases between them. The CDR3 has 17 residues. Germline V gives CDR1 MNHEY, CDR2 SMNVEV (reference sequence). Sequenced material: peripheral blood. The genes are TRBV27 and TRBJ1-1, with D uncertain. This TCR was sampled from an elderly woman with acute or convalescent COVID-19. The CDR3 nucleotides read TGTGCCAGCAGTTTATTCCCCACCGGGGTTTTGAACACTGAAGCTTTCTTT. Protein: CASSLFPTGVLNTEAFF.